The next 5 T cell receptor beta chains were all read from a single sample in a study of blood T cells in healthy people across ages (dated by TCRdb to 2015 to 2017). The library relied on 5' RACE. TCRdb shows the sequencer as Illumina HiSeq 2500. A second about 6 to 11 cycle PCR used a sample-barcoded 5' primer and a J-beta primer mix. In TCRdb, the public reads were trimmed at Q25 with fastp and aligned with MiXCR, with productive beta chains retained. Every distinct CDR3 protein forms one entry, paired with its most common genes and DNA. The sample yields around 670,000 distinct CDR3 sequences; roughly 30% were counted once. The ten largest clonotypes hold around a sixth of the sample. The material sequenced was blood. The receptors come from a woman of 80 years or more in good health.

Turning to this clonotype: A read error may be the cause here, since a much bigger clone is one base away. The chain links TRBV20-1 to TRBJ1-4, with D uncertain. The CDR3 runs to 13 residues. Per the germline V gene, CDR1 is DFQATT and CDR2 is SNEGSKA (reference sequence). CDR3 loop: CSAGGGTNGKLFF. The CDR3 nucleotides read TGCAGTGCTGGCGGCGGAACTAATGGAAAACTGTTTTTT.

Worth noting for this clonotype: A much larger clonotype is one base distant, so this may be a read error. The J gene is TRBJ2-7, the V gene TRBV28; 11 nucleotides agree with TRBD1. V gave up 5 bases and J gave up 7 bases; unmatched junction bases: 7. Germline assignment: CDR1 MDHEN and CDR2 SYDVKM. The CDR3 sequence is 14 residues long. CDR3 nucleotide sequence: TGTGCCAGCAGTGGGGGACAGGGGGTCAATGAGCAGTACTTC. Encoded protein: CASSGGQGVNEQYF.

This clonotype was detected many times. With a much larger clone just one base away, this may be a read error. The gene calls are TRBV20-1 and TRBJ2-1, with TRBD2 matching 7 bases. Judging by the DNA end, TRBJ2-7 fits better; the J call may be wrong. CDR3 length: 16 residues. CDR1 DFQATT and CDR2 SNEGSKA come from the germline V gene (reference sequence). CDR3 sequence reads: CSAPNLAESSYNEQYF. CDR3 nucleotide sequence: TGCAGTGCTCCAAACCTAGCGGAGAGCTCCTACAATGAGCAGTACTTC.

This clonotype was detected only a few times. The V and J genes are TRBV5-1 and TRBJ2-1; 12 bases map to TRBD2. V was clipped by 6 bases and J by 8 bases; unmatched bases: 9. Germline CDR1 is SGHRS and CDR2 is YFSETQ. The CDR3 totals 15 residues. CDR3 nucleotides: TGCGCCAGCACCCTAGCGGGGGGGCTCACCGATGAGCAGTTCTTC. The encoded protein is CASTLAGGLTDEQFF.

This rearrangement joins TRBV20-1 to TRBJ1-5; 7 bases line up with TRBD1. Germline lookup yields CDR1 DFQATT and CDR2 SNEGSKA (reference sequence). The CDR3 extends over 18 amino acids. The V gene end was trimmed by 4 bases and the J gene end by 0 bases; junction bases not matched to a gene: 15. CDR3: CSATPTGKHTNSNQPQHF. The CDR3 bases are TGCAGTGCTACGCCGACAGGGAAACATACTAATAGCAATCAGCCCCAGCATTTT.